Reported below is one T cell receptor (beta chain). A much larger clone lies a single base off, so this may be a read error. V lost 2 bases, J lost 0 bases, and 5 bases lay in between. This CDR3 contains 14 residues. Germline CDR1 MNHEY, CDR2 SVGEGT. The data were taken from a study of blood T cells in healthy people across ages. A second PCR, run for about 7 to 11 cycles, used a sample-barcoded 5' primer plus a J-beta primer mix. TCRdb re-called the 5' RACE reads through MiXCR, storing one row per CDR3 protein. The sample lists hundreds of thousands of distinct CDR3 sequences, 45% to 70% seen once, with around 24% in the top ten.

The chain couples TRBV6-2 or TRBV6-3 to TRBJ2-1; D is unresolved. The source is a man aged 35 to 55 in good health. The sample consisted of blood. CDR3 sequence reads: CASSYGSSYNEQFF. Here the CDR3 DNA reads TGTGCCAGCAGTTACGGTAGCTCCTACAATGAGCAGTTCTTC.